This T cell receptor (beta chain) derives from a study of identical twins. V was trimmed by 1 base and J by 6 bases, leaving 11 bases between them. The CDR3 extends over 14 amino acids. The germline V gene has CDR1 SGHVS and CDR2 FQNEAQ. A universal primer site was created by template switching, with the cDNA bearing unique molecular identifiers. Via MiXCR, TCRdb re-called the 5' RACE reads, giving one row per CDR3 protein. The data hold about 470,000 distinct CDR3 sequences, with less than 25% observed a single time. There were only healthy Caucasians among the donors. The same sample was also used in a study of T cells expressing NK-cell markers. This second report adds: TCR beta repertoires came from sorted CD3+CD56+NKG2C+, CD3+CD56+NKG2C- and CD3+CD56-NKG2C+ T cells. Whether the expanded NKG2C+ T cell clones recognized HCMV remained unclear.

The chain couples TRBV7-8 to TRBJ2-3; D unclear. Sequencing used CD4+ T cells sorted from blood. The receptor comes from a woman younger than 30 in good health. In DNA form, the CDR3 reads TGTGCCAGCAGCTTAGTCCAGGTTGGGGATACGCAGTATTTT. This gives the protein CASSLVQVGDTQYF.